The clone carrying this T cell receptor (beta chain) was observed many times. Its antigen is not known. This sample is drawn from a study of T cells in Graves' hyperthyroidism and ophthalmopathy. About the research overall: Staff took peripheral blood when the initial diagnosis was made, before any treatment began.

Study observations and caveats: The model identified upcoming ophthalmopathy a median approximately six months ahead of onset. In simple terms, a model built on 13 V-J features told ophthalmopathy apart from stable hyperthyroidism.

The CDR3 runs 15 residues. CDR1 and CDR2 from the germline V gene are LNHNV and YYDKDF (reference sequence). Germline trimming cut 2 bases from V and 2 bases from J; bases unmatched to any gene: 6. From RNA transcripts, TCR beta CDR3 regions were amplified. HTBI primers were used for first-round RT-PCR of the TCR CDR3. TCRdb re-called the multiplex PCR reads with MiXCR, one entry per CDR3 protein. The table shows a few hundred thousand distinct CDR3 sequences, with 15% to 20% occurring only once. Sequences were obtained from blood. V is TRBV15 and J is TRBJ2-7; 7 bases match TRBD1. The receptor was isolated from a woman aged 40 to 50 with Graves' ophthalmopathy. The DNA of the CDR3 is TGTGCCACCAGCAGACCAGGACAGGCCGCCTACGAGCAGTACTTC. This codes for CATSRPGQAAYEQYF.